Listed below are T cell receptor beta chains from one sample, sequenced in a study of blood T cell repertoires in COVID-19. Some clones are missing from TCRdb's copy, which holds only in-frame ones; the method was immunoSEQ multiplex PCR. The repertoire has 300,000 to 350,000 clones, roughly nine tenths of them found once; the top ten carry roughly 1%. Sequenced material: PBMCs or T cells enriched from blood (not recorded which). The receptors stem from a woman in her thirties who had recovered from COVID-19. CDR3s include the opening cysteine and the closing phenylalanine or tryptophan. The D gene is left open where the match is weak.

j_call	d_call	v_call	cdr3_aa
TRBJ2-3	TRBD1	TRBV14	CASSHKQGTTSTDTQYF
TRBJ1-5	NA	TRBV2	CASRPGNQPQHF
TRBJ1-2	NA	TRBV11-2	CASRPSGGGYTF
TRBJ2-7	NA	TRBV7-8	CASSLGEGVRTYEQYF
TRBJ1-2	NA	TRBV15	CATSRDSGLDGYTF
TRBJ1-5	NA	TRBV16	CASSQSREHWPQHF
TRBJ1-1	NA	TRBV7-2	CASSRRGPGVGHTEAFF
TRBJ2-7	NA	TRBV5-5	CASRFGLNYEQYF
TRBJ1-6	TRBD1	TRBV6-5	CASSQKDRGSPLHF
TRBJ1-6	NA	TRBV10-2	CASSEARGSPLHF
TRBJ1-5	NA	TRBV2	CASRTGWGNQPQHF
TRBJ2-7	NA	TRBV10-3	CAISERPGYEQYF
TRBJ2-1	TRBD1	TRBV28	CASSPGQGYGEQFF
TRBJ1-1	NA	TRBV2	CASRGRPNTEAFF
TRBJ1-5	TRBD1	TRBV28	CASSLPTGGNQPQHF
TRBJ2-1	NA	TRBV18	CASSPGTTGGPYNEQFF
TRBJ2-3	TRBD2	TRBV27	CASSLKGRGLDTQYF
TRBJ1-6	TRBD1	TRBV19	CASSISTGVHSPLHF
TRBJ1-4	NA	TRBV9	CASSVESGRGEKLFF
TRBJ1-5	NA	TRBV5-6	CASSLGRDQPQHF
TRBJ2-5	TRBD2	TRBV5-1	CASSVSGATAETQYF
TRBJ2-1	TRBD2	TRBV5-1	CASSSGTTPAGEQFF
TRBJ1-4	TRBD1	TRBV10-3	CAISAGTGGRFEKLFF
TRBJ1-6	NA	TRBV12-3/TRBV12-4	CASSLKDTAPLHF
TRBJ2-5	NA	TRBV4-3	CASSQAPGVETQYF
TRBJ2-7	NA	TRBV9	CASSATATYEQYF
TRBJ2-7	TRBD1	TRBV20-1	CSASRGAGGSYEQYF
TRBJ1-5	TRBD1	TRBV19	CASSIDLSGQGDQPQHF
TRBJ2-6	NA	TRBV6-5	CASRLTGYGANVLTF
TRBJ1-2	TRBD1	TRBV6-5	CASGTGGSGWSGYTF
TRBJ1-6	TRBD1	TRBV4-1	CASSQGTGGFNSPLHF
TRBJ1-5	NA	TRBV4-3	CASSQGAGGRGQPQHF